This T cell receptor (beta chain) was captured in a study of T cell responses to AZD1222 COVID-19 vaccine. Turning to the study itself: Second doses at about 4 or about 12 weeks were pooled.

The V end lost 3 bases, the J end lost 6 bases, and 15 bases lay between the germline ends. CDR3 size: 14 residues. Per the germline V gene, CDR1 is KGHSH and CDR2 is LQKENI. Clones were sequenced by immunoSEQ multiplex PCR, and TCRdb holds only the in-frame ones, with some missing. This table holds over 85,000 clones, about nine tenths found once. V usage is TRBV18 and J usage is TRBJ2-7, with D perhaps TRBD1 (7 bases). Specimen: peripheral blood, collected on day 0 of AZD1222 vaccination. The source is an adult in good health. CDR3 sequence: CASSPFRQGGEQYF. The CDR3 region has the DNA TGTGCCAGCTCACCTTTTCGACAGGGAGGCGAGCAGTACTTC.